What follows is one T cell receptor beta chain and its context. With the read ending 3 residues before the CDR3 end, the germline J gene is used to fill in that end. The CDR3 spans 13 residues. V lost 6 bases to trimming and J lost 1 base; unmatched junction nucleotides: 1. The germline V gene encodes CDR1 SGHNT and CDR2 YENEEA. Assay used: immunoSEQ multiplex PCR; TCRdb lists only in-frame clones, some missing. The sample has about 22,000 clones. These data are taken from a study of T cells in women clearing cervical HPV infection. This chain joins TRBV11-3 and TRBJ1-1; 8 positions agree with TRBD1. The specimen was blood buffy coat. The sequence came from a woman aged 18-70 years with a cervical HPV16 infection that either progressed to CIN3+ or cleared (not recorded which). Here the CDR3 reads CASSQGANTEAFF. Partial CDR3 DNA: TGTGCCAGCAGTCAGGGGGCGAACACTGAA.